Sequencing of this TCR beta chain was carried out in a study of CD8 T cells in ankylosing spondylitis. The CDR3 spans 14 residues. V gave up 7 bases and J gave up 9 bases; unmatched junction bases: 10. One entry per CDR3 protein results from TCRdb running MiXCR on the 5' RACE reads. The sample includes roughly 350,000 distinct CDR3 sequences, 6.5% to 10% of them seen just once. The sample holds a few counts of this clonotype. The antigen is unknown. Whole-study results and caveats: Past research had described some motif variants in reactive arthritis synovial fluid and blood. One TCR beta motif, made up of about 8 highly homologous variants, appeared characteristic of ankylosing spondylitis blood.

The sample was blood, either unsorted or a sorted T cell fraction (not recorded which). This chain uses TRBV12-3 or TRBV12-4 with TRBJ2-1; 9 nucleotides line up with TRBD2. The sequence was collected from a male donor with ankylosing spondylitis. In DNA, the CDR3 is TGTGCCAGCACCACGGGGACTAGCCAGGGTGAGCAGTTCTTC. Residues: CASTTGTSQGEQFF.